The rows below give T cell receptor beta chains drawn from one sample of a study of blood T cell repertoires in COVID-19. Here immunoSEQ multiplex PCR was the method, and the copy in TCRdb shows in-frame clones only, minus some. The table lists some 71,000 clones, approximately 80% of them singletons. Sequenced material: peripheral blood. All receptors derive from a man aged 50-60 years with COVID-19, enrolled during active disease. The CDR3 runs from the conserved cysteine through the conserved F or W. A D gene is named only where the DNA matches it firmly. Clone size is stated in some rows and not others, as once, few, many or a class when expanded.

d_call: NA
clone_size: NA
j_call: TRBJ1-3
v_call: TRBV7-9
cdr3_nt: TGTGCAGGGGCGGATTCTGGAAACACCATATATTTT
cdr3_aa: CAGADSGNTIYF

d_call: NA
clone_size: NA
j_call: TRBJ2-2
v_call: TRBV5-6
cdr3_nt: TGTGCCAGCAGCTCGGGCAGGGGATCCGGGGAGCTGTTTTTT
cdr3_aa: CASSSGRGSGELFF

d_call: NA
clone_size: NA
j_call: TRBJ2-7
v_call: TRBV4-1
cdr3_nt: TGCGCCAGCAGCCAAACCCCTTTGCGGAACACCTACGAGCAGTACTTC
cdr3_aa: CASSQTPLRNTYEQYF

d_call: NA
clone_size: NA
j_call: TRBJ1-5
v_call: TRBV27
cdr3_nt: TGTGCCAGCAGTTGGAGGGCGGATCAGCCCCAGCATTTT
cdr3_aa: CASSWRADQPQHF

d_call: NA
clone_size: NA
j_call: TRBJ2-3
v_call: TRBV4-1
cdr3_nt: TGCGCCAGCAGCCAAGATCCGGGACTTACCACAGATACGCAGTATTTT
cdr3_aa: CASSQDPGLTTDTQYF

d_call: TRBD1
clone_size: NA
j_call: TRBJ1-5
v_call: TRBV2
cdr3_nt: TGTGCCAGCAGTCTCGGACAGGGGCAGAATCAGCCCCAGCATTTT
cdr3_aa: CASSLGQGQNQPQHF

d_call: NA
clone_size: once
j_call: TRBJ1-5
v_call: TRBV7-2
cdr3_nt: TGTGCCAGCAGCTTAGGTCCATCTCTAACTCCCCAGCATTTT
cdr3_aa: CASSLGPSLTPQHF

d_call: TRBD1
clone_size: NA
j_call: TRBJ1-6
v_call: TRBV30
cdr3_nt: TGTGCCTGGAGTTCCCAGGACAGGTCACCCCTCCACTTT
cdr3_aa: CAWSSQDRSPLHF

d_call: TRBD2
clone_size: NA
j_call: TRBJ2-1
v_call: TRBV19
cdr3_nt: TGTGCCAGTAGTACCCACGGGACTAGCGGGTCCAATGAGCAGTTCTTC
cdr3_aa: CASSTHGTSGSNEQFF

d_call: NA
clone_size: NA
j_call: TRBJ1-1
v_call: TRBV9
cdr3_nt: TGTGCCAGCAGCCTCACGGGACTTGAGAACACTGAAGCTTTCTTT
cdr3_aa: CASSLTGLENTEAFF

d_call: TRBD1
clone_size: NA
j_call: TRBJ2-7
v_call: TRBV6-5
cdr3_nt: TGTGCCAGCAGGCCGGGACAGAACCACGAGCAGTACTTC
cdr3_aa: CASRPGQNHEQYF

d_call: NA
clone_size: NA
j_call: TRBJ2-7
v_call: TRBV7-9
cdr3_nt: TGTGCCAGCAGCTACACCCGAAAGGGGTACGAGCAGTACTTC
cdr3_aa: CASSYTRKGYEQYF

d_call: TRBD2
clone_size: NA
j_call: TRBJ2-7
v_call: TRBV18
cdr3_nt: TGTGCCAGCTCACCACCATGGAGGCTAGCGGGGGTGACCTACGAGCAGTACTTC
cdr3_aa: CASSPPWRLAGVTYEQYF

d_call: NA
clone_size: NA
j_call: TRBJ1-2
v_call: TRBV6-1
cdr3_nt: TGTGCCAGCAGTGAAGGACCCGACAGGTACTATGGCTACACCTTC
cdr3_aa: CASSEGPDRYYGYTF

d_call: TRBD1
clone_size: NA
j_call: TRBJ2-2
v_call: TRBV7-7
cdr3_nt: TGTGCCAGCAGACCAGGGGGCGGGCCCACCGGGGAGCTGTTTTTT
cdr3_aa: CASRPGGGPTGELFF

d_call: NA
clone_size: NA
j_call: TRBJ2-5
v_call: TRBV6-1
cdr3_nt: TGTGCCAGCAGTGAACTAACAGGGCCGCCCATAGAACAAGAGACCCAGTACTTC
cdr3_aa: CASSELTGPPIEQETQYF

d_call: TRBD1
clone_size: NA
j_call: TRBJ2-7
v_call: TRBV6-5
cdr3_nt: TGTGCCAGCAGTTACAATCGACAGGGGTCCTACGAGCAGTACTTC
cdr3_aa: CASSYNRQGSYEQYF

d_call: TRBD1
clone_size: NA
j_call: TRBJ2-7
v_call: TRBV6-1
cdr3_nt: TGTGCCAGCAGTGAAGTAGCCGGGACAGGGAGGCACGAGCAGTACTTC
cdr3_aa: CASSEVAGTGRHEQYF

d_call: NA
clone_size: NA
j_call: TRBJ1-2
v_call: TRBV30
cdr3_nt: TGTGCCTGGGGGAGGGACTATGGCTACACCTTC
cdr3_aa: CAWGRDYGYTF

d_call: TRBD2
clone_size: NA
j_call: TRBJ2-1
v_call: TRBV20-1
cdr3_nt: TGCAGTGCTAGTGGGACTACCTACAATGAGCAGTTCTTC
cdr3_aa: CSASGTTYNEQFF

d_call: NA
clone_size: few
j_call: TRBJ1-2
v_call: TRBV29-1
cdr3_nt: TGCAGCGTTGAAACAGGGCGGGACTATGGCTACACCTTC
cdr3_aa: CSVETGRDYGYTF

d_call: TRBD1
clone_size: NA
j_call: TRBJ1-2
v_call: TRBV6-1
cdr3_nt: TGTGCCAGCAGTGAATACACTCGGCACAGGGGGCGCAACTATGGCTACACCTTC
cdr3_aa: CASSEYTRHRGRNYGYTF

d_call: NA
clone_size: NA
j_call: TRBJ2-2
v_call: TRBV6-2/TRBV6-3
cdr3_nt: TGTGCCAGCAGTTACTCGTGGGGGGTCGACACCGGGGAGCTGTTTTTT
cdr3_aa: CASSYSWGVDTGELFF

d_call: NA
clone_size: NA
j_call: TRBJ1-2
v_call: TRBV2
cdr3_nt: TGTGCCAGCAGTGAAGGGGGGGAAATCTATGGCTACACCTTC
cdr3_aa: CASSEGGEIYGYTF

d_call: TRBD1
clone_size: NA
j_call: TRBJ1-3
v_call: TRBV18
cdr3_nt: TGTGCCAGCTCATTGGACAGGGTTGCTGGAAACACCATATATTTT
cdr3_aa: CASSLDRVAGNTIYF

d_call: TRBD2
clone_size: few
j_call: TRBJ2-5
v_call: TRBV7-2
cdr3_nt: TGTGCCAGCAGCGCGCAAGGACTAGGCGCAGAGACCCAGTACTTC
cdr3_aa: CASSAQGLGAETQYF